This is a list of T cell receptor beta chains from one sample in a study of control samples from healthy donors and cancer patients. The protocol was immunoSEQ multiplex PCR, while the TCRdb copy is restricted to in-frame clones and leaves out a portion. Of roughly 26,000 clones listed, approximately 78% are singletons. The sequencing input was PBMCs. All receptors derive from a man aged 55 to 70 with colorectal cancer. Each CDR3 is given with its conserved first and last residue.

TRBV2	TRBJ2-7	CASSPRIGAYEQYF
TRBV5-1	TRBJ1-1	CASSFLQFGNTEAFF
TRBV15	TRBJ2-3	CATSRDWYRSTDTQYF
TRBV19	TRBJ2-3	CASSIPGQGKNRDTQYF
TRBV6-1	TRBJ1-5	CASSEDPGPYSNQPQHF
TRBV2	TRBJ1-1	CASTEGRLEGAFF
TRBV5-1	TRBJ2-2	CASSSQTSGVTGELFF
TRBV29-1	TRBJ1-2	CSVGDRNYGYTF
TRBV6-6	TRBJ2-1	CASSTRDRGNEQFF
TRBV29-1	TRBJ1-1	CSVGDRWGNTEAFF
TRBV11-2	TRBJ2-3	CASSFKRGGGLTDTQYF
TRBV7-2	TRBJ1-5	CASSFYAQPQHF
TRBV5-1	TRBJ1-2	CASSLVQRYGYTF